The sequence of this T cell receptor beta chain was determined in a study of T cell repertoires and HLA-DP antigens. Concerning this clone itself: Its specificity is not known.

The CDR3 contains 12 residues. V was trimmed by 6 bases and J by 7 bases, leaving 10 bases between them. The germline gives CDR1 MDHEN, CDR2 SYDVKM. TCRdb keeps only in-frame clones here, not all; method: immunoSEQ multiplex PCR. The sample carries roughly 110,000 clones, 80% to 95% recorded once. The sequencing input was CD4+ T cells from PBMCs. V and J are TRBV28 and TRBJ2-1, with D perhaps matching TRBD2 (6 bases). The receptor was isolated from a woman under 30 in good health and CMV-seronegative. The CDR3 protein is CASSPRENEQFF. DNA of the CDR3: TGTGCCAGCAGCCCCCGGGAGAATGAGCAGTTCTTC.